What follows describes a single T cell receptor (beta chain). Its antigen is unknown. The sample is drawn from a study of CD8+ T cells in alopecia areata. Study-wide results and caveats: The study found tofacitinib significantly decreased scalp clonality and expanded CD8+ clones among the top 100.

Per germline, CDR1 SGDLS and CDR2 YYNGEE. CDR3 length equals 17 residues. The V end lost 3 bases, the J end lost 3 bases, and 19 bases lay between the germline ends. Treatment meaning: oral pan-JAK inhibitor, 5-10 mg twice daily. Collected material from alopecia areata patients comprised lesional scalp punch biopsies and peripheral blood. Following extraction, RNA underwent reverse transcription to cDNA, which served as the sequencing template. Sequenced by immunoSEQ multiplex PCR; TCRdb stores in-frame clones only, minus some. This sample has fewer than 150,000 clones, with roughly 82% found just once.

The sequence derives from a human donor with alopecia areata. The specimen was CD8+ T cells sorted from blood, collected at week 4, from a patient treated with tofacitinib. The rearrangement uses TRBV9 and TRBJ2-1; D perhaps matches TRBD1 (5 bases). The DNA of the CDR3 is TGTGCCAGCAGCGGGCCCGACCCGATAGGGGACTACAATGAGCAGTTCTTC. Residues: CASSGPDPIGDYNEQFF.